These 20 T cell receptor beta chains originate from one sample sequenced in a study of beta chain features in type 1 diabetes. Notes on the study in general: Shortening that was moderate but significant affected the TCRB CDR3s of Type 1 diabetes patients in all four CD4+ subsets.

Since all of the isolated RNA was reverse transcribed, expressed TCRB transcripts were what got sequenced. Clones were sequenced by immunoSEQ multiplex PCR, and TCRdb holds only the in-frame ones, with some missing. The table lists over 150,000 clones, around 8.6% of them singletons. Antigens for these TCRs are unknown. The sequencing input was central memory CD4+ T cells from blood. The receptors come from a young woman with type 1 diabetes.

J is TRBJ2-3 and V is TRBV5-1; 8 bases fit TRBD2. The CDR3 extends over 15 amino acids. V trimming: 7 bases; J trimming: 4 bases; junction bases outside the gene matches: 11. The germline CDR1 and CDR2 sequences are SGHRS and YFSETQ. The CDR3 sequence is CASRGLQTSADTQYF. CDR3 in DNA: TGCGCCAGCCGAGGACTCCAGACTAGCGCAGATACGCAGTATTTT.

In this sample, this clone turned up a few times. The rearrangement uses TRBV7-2 and TRBJ2-2; 8 nucleotides agree with TRBD2. After removal of 4 bases from V and 9 bases from J, the junction contained 7 bases not matched to a gene. The CDR3 totals 14 residues. CDR1 and CDR2 (germline): SGHTA, FQGNSA. The CDR3 nucleotides read TGTGCCAGCAGCTCTATAGCGGGACACCGGGAGCTGTTTTTT. It specifies CASSSIAGHRELFF.

The V call is TRBV5-6, the J call TRBJ2-4; the D gene is possibly TRBD2 (6 bases). Trimming left V 0 bases short and J 13 bases short, with 17 bases between. The CDR3 sequence is 14 residues long. Germline loops: CDR1 SGHDT, CDR2 YYEEEE. As DNA, the CDR3 is TGTGCCAGCAGCTTGGCTGGGACCCTAAGCGGGCAGTACTTC. It specifies CASSLAGTLSGQYF.

The chain combines TRBV2 with TRBJ2-1, with 7 positions matching TRBD2. The CDR3 extends over 15 amino acids. With V trimmed by 5 bases and J by 0 bases, 4 bases remained unmatched. The germline gives CDR1 SNHLY, CDR2 FYNNEI. The CDR3 DNA is TGTGCCAGCAGTCGAGCGGGGAGCTCCTACAATGAGCAGTTCTTC. It translates to CASSRAGSSYNEQFF. Full variable domain (outside the CDR3, taken from reference TRBV2 and TRBJ2-1): EPEVTQTPSHQVTQMGQEVILRCVPISNHLYFYWYRQILGQKVEFLVSFYNNEISEKSEIFDDQFSVERPDGSNFTLKIRSTKLEDSAMYFCASSRAGSSYNEQFFGPGTRLTVL.

This clone came up a few times. CDR3 sequence: CASSQAGGDTQYF. The CDR3, as DNA: TGTGCCAGCAGCCAGGCGGGGGGGGATACGCAGTATTTT. This sequence joins TRBV7-2 and TRBJ2-3, with 9 bases aligning to TRBD2. The V segment lost 5 bases and the J segment 6 bases; nucleotides outside the gene matches: 3. This CDR3 is built from 13 residues. Looked up from germline, CDR1 is SGHTA and CDR2 is FQGNSA.

This clone was picked up a small number of times. The chain combines TRBV7-8 with TRBJ2-5, with D tentatively TRBD1 (6 bases). The CDR3 extends over 15 amino acids. In germline, CDR1 is SGHVS, CDR2 FQNEAQ. V lost 3 bases to trimming and J lost 5 bases, with 16 bases between them. This CDR3 is CASSLGPSQGETQYF. The CDR3 nucleotides are TGTGCCAGCAGCTTGGGTCCATCGCAGGGGGAGACCCAGTACTTC.

This chain links TRBV5-5 with TRBJ2-2; 7 bases line up with TRBD1. J lost 9 bases, V lost 4 bases, and 15 bases had no gene match. The CDR3 runs 16 residues. Germline V gene data show CDR1 as SGHKS and CDR2 as YYEKEE (reference sequence). CDR3 in amino acids: CASSEGQNHVGRELFF. CDR3 in DNA: TGTGCCAGCAGCGAGGGACAGAACCACGTGGGGAGGGAGCTGTTTTTT.

The chain links TRBV7-2 to TRBJ1-6; no clear D gene. The V gene lost 4 bases and the J gene lost 6 bases, with 13 bases spanning the gap. The CDR3 spans 15 residues. Germline lookup yields CDR1 SGHTA and CDR2 FQGNSA. In nucleotides, the CDR3 is TGTGCCAGCAGCTATACCAAGGCGGGTAATTCACCCCTCCACTTT. Protein sequence: CASSYTKAGNSPLHF.

This clone was observed a few times. V is TRBV2 and J is TRBJ1-5; possibly TRBD1 for D (6 bases). The V end lost 4 bases, the J end lost 4 bases, and 11 bases lay between the germline ends. CDR1 and CDR2 from the germline V gene are SNHLY and FYNNEI. There are 14 residues in the CDR3. The CDR3 is CASSGDTKNQPQHF. The CDR3 nucleotides read TGTGCCAGCAGTGGGGACACCAAAAATCAGCCCCAGCATTTT.

V and J are TRBV30 and TRBJ2-1; 10 bases agree with TRBD2. The CDR3 runs to 14 residues. Germline V gene data show CDR1 as GTSNPN and CDR2 as SVGIG (reference sequence). V lost 5 bases and J lost 8; bases outside the gene matches: 9. CDR3 DNA: TGTGCCTGGCTAAGGGCCGGGACTAGCGATGAGCAGTTCTTC. It translates to CAWLRAGTSDEQFF. The full variable domain, rest sourced from reference TRBV30 and TRBJ2-1, is SQTIHQWPATLVQPVGSPLSLECTVEGTSNPNLYWYRQAAGRGLQLLFYSVGIGQISSEVPQNLSASRPQDRQFILSSKKLLLSDSGFYLCAWLRAGTSDEQFFGPGTRLTVL.

The V call is TRBV7-2, the J call TRBJ1-3; no clear D gene. Germline lookup yields CDR1 SGHTA and CDR2 FQGNSA. The length of the CDR3 is 16 residues. Trimming took off 0 bases at V and 8 bases at J, with 17 bases between the two ends. As DNA, the CDR3 is TGTGCCAGCAGCTTAGCGACCCAGGATATTAAGGACACCATATATTTT. Translated, it gives CASSLATQDIKDTIYF.

This chain uses TRBV11-2 with TRBJ2-7; 7 bases agree with TRBD2. The CDR3 loop spans 17 amino acids. The germline V gene encodes CDR1 SGHAT and CDR2 FQNNGV. After removal of 2 bases from V and 2 bases from J, the junction contained 12 bases not matched to a gene. CDR3 protein: CASSLQLATSVPYEQYF. The DNA of the CDR3 is TGTGCCAGCAGCTTACAATTGGCCACTAGCGTACCCTACGAGCAGTACTTC. Full variable domain (missing parts from reference TRBV11-2 and TRBJ2-7): EAGVAQSPRYKIIEKRQSVAFWCNPISGHATLYWYQQILGQGPKLLIQFQNNGVVDDSQLPKDRFSAERLKGVDSTLKIQPAKLEDSAVYLCASSLQLATSVPYEQYFGPGTRLTVT.

This clone has a handful of counts. The chain's CDR3 is CATQATALTRNEKLFF. CDR3 in DNA: TGTGCCACCCAGGCAACCGCCCTTACAAGGAATGAAAAACTGTTTTTT. The chain links TRBV2 to TRBJ1-4; the D is unclear. Trimming cost V 10 bases and J 5 bases, with 23 bases left between them. CDR1 and CDR2 from the germline V gene are SNHLY and FYNNEI. The CDR3 length is 16 residues.

This clone was detected a few times. The gene calls are TRBV4-3 and TRBJ2-2; the D is unclear. V was pared by 1 base and J by 9 bases, with 9 bases between. This CDR3 is 13 amino acids long. The V gene's germline CDR1 is LGHNA and CDR2 YSLEER. CDR3 loop: CASSQGQVRELFF. The CDR3 DNA reads as TGCGCCAGCAGCCAAGGTCAGGTCAGGGAGCTGTTTTTT.

The rearrangement links TRBV7-2 to TRBJ2-5; 7 bases line up with TRBD1. V lost 2 bases, J lost 3 bases, and 3 bases stayed unmatched. The V gene's germline CDR1 is SGHTA and CDR2 FQGNSA. This CDR3 has 14 amino acids. The CDR3 spells CASSLRDSKETQYF. The CDR3 coding sequence is TGTGCCAGCAGCTTAAGGGACAGCAAAGAGACCCAGTACTTC.

This clone appeared a few times. V usage is TRBV2 and J usage is TRBJ1-1; D is possibly TRBD1 (5 bases). Germline values: CDR1 SNHLY, CDR2 FYNNEI. V was shortened by 7 bases and J by 3 bases, with 12 bases between the two germline ends. CDR3 length: 13 residues. The chain's CDR3 is CASKRPGDTEAFF. CDR3 sequence (DNA): TGTGCCAGCAAGAGGCCGGGGGACACTGAAGCTTTCTTT.

This clone was detected many times. The V gene is TRBV7-9, the J gene TRBJ1-1; D ambiguous. Trimming pared 3 bases from V and 1 base from J, leaving 12 bases between. The CDR3 runs to 15 residues. Germline loops: CDR1 SEHNR, CDR2 FQNEAQ (reference sequence). In DNA, the CDR3 is TGTGCCAGCAGCTTTACCCCCCCTAGGAACACTGAAGCTTTCTTT. Its protein product is CASSFTPPRNTEAFF.

Many counts were recorded for this clone. The rearrangement joins TRBV10-3 to TRBJ1-3, with 10 positions matching TRBD1. Germline V gene lookup returns CDR1 ENHRY and CDR2 SYGVKD. The CDR3 is 14 residues long. Trimming removed 6 bases from V and 4 bases from J; junction bases left unmatched: 3. The CDR3 reads CAISGDRGGNTIYF. CDR3 nucleotide sequence: TGTGCCATCAGCGGGGACAGGGGAGGAAACACCATATATTTT.

J is TRBJ1-1 and V is TRBV30; TRBD1 matches 7 bases. CDR1 GTSNPN and CDR2 SVGIG come from the germline V gene (reference sequence). This CDR3 region has 14 residues. V shed 0 bases, J shed 2 bases, and the junction held 3 bases outside the gene matches. The CDR3 nucleotides read TGTGCCTGGAGTGTGGGACAGAGAAACACTGAAGCTTTCTTT. This gives the protein CAWSVGQRNTEAFF.

By sample share, this clone is medium-sized. The rearrangement joins TRBV29-1 to TRBJ2-1, with 9 bases identical to TRBD2. Trimming took 4 bases from V and 3 from J; bases not matched to a gene: 7. CDR1 is SQVTM and CDR2 is ANQGSEA in the germline V gene. CDR3 size: 15 residues. CDR3 sequence (DNA): TGCAGCGTTGTCAGGGGTAGCGGGAGCTACAATGAGCAGTTCTTC. Its translation is CSVVRGSGSYNEQFF.